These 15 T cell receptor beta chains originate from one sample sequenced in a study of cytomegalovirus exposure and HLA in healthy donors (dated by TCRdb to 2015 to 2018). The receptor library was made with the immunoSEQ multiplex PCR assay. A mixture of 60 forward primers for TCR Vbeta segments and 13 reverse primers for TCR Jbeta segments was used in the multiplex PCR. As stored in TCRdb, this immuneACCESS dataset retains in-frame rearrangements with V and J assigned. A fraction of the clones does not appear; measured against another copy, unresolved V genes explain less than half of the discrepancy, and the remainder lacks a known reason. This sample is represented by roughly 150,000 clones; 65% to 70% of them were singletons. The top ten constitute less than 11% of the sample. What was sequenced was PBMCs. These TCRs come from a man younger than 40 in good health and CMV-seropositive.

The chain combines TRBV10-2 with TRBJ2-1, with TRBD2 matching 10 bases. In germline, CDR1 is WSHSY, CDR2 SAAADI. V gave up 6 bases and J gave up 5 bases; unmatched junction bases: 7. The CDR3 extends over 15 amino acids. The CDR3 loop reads CASRSGTSVDNEQFF. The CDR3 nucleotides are TGCGCCAGCAGGTCGGGGACTAGCGTCGACAATGAGCAGTTCTTC.

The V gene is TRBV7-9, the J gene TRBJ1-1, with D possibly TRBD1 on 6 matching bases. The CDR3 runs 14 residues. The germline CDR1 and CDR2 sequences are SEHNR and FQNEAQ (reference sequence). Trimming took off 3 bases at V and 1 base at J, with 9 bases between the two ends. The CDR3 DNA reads TGTGCCAGCAGCTTTAACAGGGAGAACACTGAAGCTTTCTTT. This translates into CASSFNRENTEAFF.

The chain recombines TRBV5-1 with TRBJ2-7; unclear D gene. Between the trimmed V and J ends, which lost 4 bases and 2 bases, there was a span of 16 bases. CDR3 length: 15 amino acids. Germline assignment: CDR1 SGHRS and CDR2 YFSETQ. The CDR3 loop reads CASSLTFELTYEQYF. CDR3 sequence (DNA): TGCGCCAGCAGCCTCACGTTCGAGTTAACCTACGAGCAGTACTTC.

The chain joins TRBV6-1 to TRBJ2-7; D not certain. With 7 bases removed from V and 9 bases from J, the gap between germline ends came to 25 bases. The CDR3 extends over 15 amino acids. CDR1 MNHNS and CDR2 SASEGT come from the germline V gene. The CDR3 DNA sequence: TGTGCCAGCAATGACGCAACTTTCTCGTCCGTTTGGCAGTACTTC. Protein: CASNDATFSSVWQYF.

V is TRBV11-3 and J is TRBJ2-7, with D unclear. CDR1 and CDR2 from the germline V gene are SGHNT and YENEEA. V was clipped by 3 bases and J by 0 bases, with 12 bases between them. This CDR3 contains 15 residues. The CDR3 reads CASSLTSVGSYEQYF. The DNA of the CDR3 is TGTGCCAGCAGCTTGACCAGCGTTGGCTCCTACGAGCAGTACTTC.

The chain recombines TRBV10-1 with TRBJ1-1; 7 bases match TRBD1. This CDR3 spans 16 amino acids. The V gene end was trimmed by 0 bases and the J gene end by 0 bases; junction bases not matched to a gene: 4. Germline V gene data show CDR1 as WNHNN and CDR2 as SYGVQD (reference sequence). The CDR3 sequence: CASSESPGGMNTEAFF. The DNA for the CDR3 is TGCGCCAGCAGTGAGTCTCCAGGGGGTATGAACACTGAAGCTTTCTTT.

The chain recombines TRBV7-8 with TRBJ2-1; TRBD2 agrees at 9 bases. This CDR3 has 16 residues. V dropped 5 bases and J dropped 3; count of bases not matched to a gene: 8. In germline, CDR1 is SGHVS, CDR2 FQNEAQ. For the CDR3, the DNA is TGTGCCAGCAGCCCCAACGTAGCGGGAGACTACAATGAGCAGTTCTTC. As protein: CASSPNVAGDYNEQFF.

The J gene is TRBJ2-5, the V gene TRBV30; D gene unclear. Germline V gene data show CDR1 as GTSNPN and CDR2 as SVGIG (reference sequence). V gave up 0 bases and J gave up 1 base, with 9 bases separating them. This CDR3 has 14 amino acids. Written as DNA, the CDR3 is TGTGCCTGGAGTGTTATATCCCTCCAAGAGACCCAGTACTTC. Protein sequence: CAWSVISLQETQYF.

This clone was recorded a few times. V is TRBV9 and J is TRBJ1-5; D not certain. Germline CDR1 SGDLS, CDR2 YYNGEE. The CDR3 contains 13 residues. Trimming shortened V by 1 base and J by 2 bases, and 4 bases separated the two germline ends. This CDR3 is CASSVQGNQPQHF. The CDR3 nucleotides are TGTGCCAGCAGCGTACAGGGCAATCAGCCCCAGCATTTT.

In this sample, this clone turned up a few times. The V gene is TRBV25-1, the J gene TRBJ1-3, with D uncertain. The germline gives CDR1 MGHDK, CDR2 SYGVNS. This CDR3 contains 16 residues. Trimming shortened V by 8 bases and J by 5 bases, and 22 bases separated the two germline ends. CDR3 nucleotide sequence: TGTGCCAGCTCCTTTGGCTGGGCACACGAGAGAAACACCATATATTTT. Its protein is CASSFGWAHERNTIYF.

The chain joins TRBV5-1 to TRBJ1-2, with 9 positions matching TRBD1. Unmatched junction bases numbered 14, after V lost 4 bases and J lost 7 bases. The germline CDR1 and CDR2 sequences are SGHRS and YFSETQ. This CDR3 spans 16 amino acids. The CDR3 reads CASSTPYGQGFSGYTF. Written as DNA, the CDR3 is TGCGCCAGCAGCACGCCCTACGGACAGGGGTTCTCTGGCTACACCTTC.

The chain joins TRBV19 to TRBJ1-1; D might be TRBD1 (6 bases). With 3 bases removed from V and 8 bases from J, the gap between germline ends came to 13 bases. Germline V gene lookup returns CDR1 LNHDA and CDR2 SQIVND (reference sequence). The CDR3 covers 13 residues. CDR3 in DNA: TGTGCCAGTAGTATTGACAGGACACGAGAAGCTTTCTTT. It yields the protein CASSIDRTREAFF.

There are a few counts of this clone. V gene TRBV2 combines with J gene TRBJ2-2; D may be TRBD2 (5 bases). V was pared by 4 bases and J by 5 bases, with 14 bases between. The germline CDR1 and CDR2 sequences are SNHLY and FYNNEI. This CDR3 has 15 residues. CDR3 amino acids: CASSGRLGDTGELFF. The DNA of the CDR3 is TGTGCCAGCAGTGGACGTCTGGGAGATACCGGGGAGCTGTTTTTT. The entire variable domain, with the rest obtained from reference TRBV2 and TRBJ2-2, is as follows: EPEVTQTPSHQVTQMGQEVILRCVPISNHLYFYWYRQILGQKVEFLVSFYNNEISEKSEIFDDQFSVERPDGSNFTLKIRSTKLEDSAMYFCASSGRLGDTGELFFGEGSRLTVL.

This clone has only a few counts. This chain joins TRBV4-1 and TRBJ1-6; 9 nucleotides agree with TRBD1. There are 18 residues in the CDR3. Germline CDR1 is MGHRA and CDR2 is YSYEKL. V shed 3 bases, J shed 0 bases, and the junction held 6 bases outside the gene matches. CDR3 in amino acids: CASSHAGTGSSYNSPLHF. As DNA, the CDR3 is TGCGCCAGCAGCCACGCGGGGACAGGGAGCTCCTATAATTCACCCCTCCACTTT.

Here the CDR3 reads CASSAQGPSTEAFF. The CDR3 bases are TGTGCCAGCAGTGCCCAGGGGCCGAGCACTGAAGCTTTCTTT. The V call is TRBV2, the J call TRBJ1-1, with D perhaps matching TRBD1 (6 bases). The CDR3 is made up of 14 amino acids. Trimming removed 4 bases at V and 4 bases at J, with 13 bases between. Germline CDR1 is SNHLY and CDR2 is FYNNEI. Full variable domain (missing parts from reference TRBV2 and TRBJ1-1): EPEVTQTPSHQVTQMGQEVILRCVPISNHLYFYWYRQILGQKVEFLVSFYNNEISEKSEIFDDQFSVERPDGSNFTLKIRSTKLEDSAMYFCASSAQGPSTEAFFGQGTRLTVV.